Below are 25 T cell receptor beta chains sequenced from a single sample in a study of cytomegalovirus exposure and HLA in healthy donors. PCR used 60 Vbeta primers and 13 Jbeta primers. Sequenced by immunoSEQ multiplex PCR; TCRdb stores in-frame clones only, minus some. The sample consists of about 170,000 clones, roughly 76% of them appearing once. The sample was PBMCs. Every receptor here comes from a male donor in good health and CMV-seronegative.

The chain links TRBV6-1 to TRBJ1-6; 7 bases are shared with TRBD1. Germline CDR1 is MNHNS and CDR2 is SASEGT. This CDR3 has 14 residues. V shed 9 bases, J shed 7 bases, and the junction held 9 bases outside the gene matches. For the CDR3, the DNA is TGTGCCAGAGAAGGAGGGGGCAGGAATTCACCCCTCCACTTT. Translating it yields CAREGGGRNSPLHF.

This clone was picked up a small number of times. The chain uses TRBV4-1 and TRBJ2-5; 10 positions match TRBD2. The CDR3 spans 16 residues. After removal of 2 bases from V and 5 bases from J, the junction contained 8 bases not matched to a gene. Germline loops: CDR1 MGHRA, CDR2 YSYEKL. DNA of the CDR3: TGCGCCAGCAGCCAAAGAAGCGGGGGGGCTAGGGAGACCCAGTACTTC. This gives the protein CASSQRSGGARETQYF.

This clone is medium-sized (0.01 to 0.1%) in the sample. The genes are TRBV30 and TRBJ1-2; 7 bases are shared with TRBD1. V lost 2 bases to trimming and J lost 8 bases; unmatched junction nucleotides: 5. The CDR3 contains 12 residues. Germline CDR1 GTSNPN, CDR2 SVGIG (reference sequence). CDR3 nucleotide sequence: TGTGCCTGGAGTTACAGGGGAGCAGGCTACACCTTC. Amino acid sequence: CAWSYRGAGYTF.

V is TRBV10-3 and J is TRBJ1-1; D remains unclear. Germline-derived CDR1 and CDR2 are ENHRY and SYGVKD. CDR3 length: 13 residues. V lost 5 bases to trimming and J lost 1 base, with 8 bases between them. The CDR3 region has the DNA TGTGCCATCAGTTCTACTCCGAACACTGAAGCTTTCTTT. Encoded protein: CAISSTPNTEAFF.

The chain's CDR3 is CASRFDRPGVLTF. CDR3 bases: TGTGCCAGCAGGTTTGACCGGCCGGGCGTCCTGACTTTC. J is TRBJ2-6 and V is TRBV5-4; D unresolved. This CDR3 is 13 amino acids long. Germline V gives CDR1 SGHNT, CDR2 YYREEE (reference sequence). V lost 5 bases and J 12 bases, leaving 15 bases between the germline ends.

The V call is TRBV7-6, the J call TRBJ1-4; 9 nucleotides line up with TRBD1. CDR1 is SGHVS, CDR2 FNYEAQ, per germline. J gave up 8 bases and V 2 bases, and 6 bases lay outside the gene matches. CDR3 length equals 15 residues. Here the CDR3 DNA reads TGTGCCAGCAGCTTAACAGGGGGCGGTTGGGAAAAACTGTTTTTT. This gives the protein CASSLTGGGWEKLFF.

The V and J genes are TRBV11-2 and TRBJ2-2, with 7 bases matching TRBD2. The CDR3 consists of 17 residues. Germline V gene sequence: CDR1 SGHAT, CDR2 FQNNGV. The V segment lost 4 bases and the J segment 5 bases; nucleotides outside the gene matches: 13. Here the CDR3 reads CASSSWGGLGVTGELFF. CDR3 sequence (DNA): TGTGCCAGCAGCTCATGGGGAGGGTTGGGGGTAACCGGGGAGCTGTTTTTT.

The chain recombines TRBV5-1 with TRBJ1-1; 7 bases are a match to TRBD1. This CDR3 has 13 amino acids. J lost 1 base, V lost 5 bases, and 2 bases had no gene match. CDR1 SGHRS and CDR2 YFSETQ come from the germline V gene. The CDR3 loop reads CASRGQKNTEAFF. In nucleotides, the CDR3 is TGCGCCAGCAGGGGACAGAAGAACACTGAAGCTTTCTTT. Together with reference TRBV5-1 and TRBJ1-1, the CDR3 gives the full variable domain: KAGVTQTPRYLIKTRGQQVTLSCSPISGHRSVSWYQQTPGQGLQFLFEYFSETQRNKGNFPGRFSGRQFSNSRSEMNVSTLELGDSALYLCASRGQKNTEAFFGQGTRLTVV.

This clone was counted once. The rearrangement links TRBV5-4 to TRBJ2-2; no definite D call. The germline V and J ends were trimmed by 4 bases and 2 bases, with 9 bases remaining between them. This CDR3 comprises 14 residues. Germline values: CDR1 SGHNT, CDR2 YYREEE (reference sequence). For the CDR3, the DNA is TGTGCCAGCAGCATAGACTTAAACACCGGGGAGCTGTTTTTT. This gives the protein CASSIDLNTGELFF.

The V and J genes are TRBV21-1 and TRBJ1-1. TRBV21-1 is a pseudogene segment. This CDR3 comprises 12 residues. CDR3 protein: CASSKERDEAFF. CDR3 sequence (DNA): TGTGCCAGCAGCAAAGAACGAGATGAAGCTTTCTTT.

V is TRBV12-5 and J is TRBJ2-1; TRBD1 agrees at 9 bases. The CDR3 has 15 amino acids. The trim removed 5 bases at V and 6 bases at J, leaving 8 bases unmatched. CDR1 LGHNT and CDR2 FRNRAP come from the germline V gene. The CDR3 DNA is TGTGCTAGTGGTCTCGGACAGGGGTCCCTCAATGAGCAGTTCTTC. This encodes CASGLGQGSLNEQFF.

The chain uses TRBV5-5 and TRBJ1-6, with 9 bases that match TRBD1. The germline V gene encodes CDR1 SGHKS and CDR2 YYEKEE (reference sequence). The CDR3 has 15 amino acids. J lost 8 bases, V lost 2 bases, and 5 bases had no gene match. The CDR3 coding sequence is TGTGCCAGCAGCTTTGGGACAGGGTTTGATTCACCCCTCCACTTT. It specifies CASSFGTGFDSPLHF.

V usage is TRBV6-1 and J usage is TRBJ1-2; 7 bases line up with TRBD1. Germline V gene sequence: CDR1 MNHNS, CDR2 SASEGT. J was trimmed by 5 bases and V by 7 bases; bases with no gene match: 10. The CDR3 spans 14 residues. The CDR3: CASKGQYNDYGYTF. The CDR3 DNA sequence: TGTGCCAGCAAGGGACAGTATAACGATTATGGCTACACCTTC.

The rearrangement links TRBV18 to TRBJ2-1; 8 bases line up with TRBD1. V was clipped by 0 bases and J by 4 bases; unmatched bases: 5. The germline V gene encodes CDR1 KGHSH and CDR2 LQKENI. The CDR3 is 16 amino acids. The CDR3 protein is CASSPPKTGVYNEQFF. CDR3 DNA: TGTGCCAGCTCACCACCGAAGACAGGGGTTTACAATGAGCAGTTCTTC.

The chain uses TRBV5-1 and TRBJ1-4; no definite D call. This CDR3 contains 16 residues. CDR1 and CDR2 (germline): SGHRS, YFSETQ. Deletions cut 3 bases from V and 3 bases from J, with 15 bases between. CDR3: CASSSGDKVANEKLFF. CDR3 bases: TGCGCCAGCAGCTCAGGCGACAAGGTGGCTAATGAAAAACTGTTTTTT.

The chain employs TRBV19 and TRBJ1-3, with D maybe TRBD1 (5 bases). Germline V lookup: CDR1 LNHDA, CDR2 SQIVND (reference sequence). CDR3 length: 17 amino acids. V dropped 9 bases and J dropped 1 base, with 22 bases sitting between them. CDR3 sequence (DNA): TGTGCCAGCCGCTCATACAGGTCACCTCTATCTGGAAACACCATATATTTT. Its protein is CASRSYRSPLSGNTIYF.

The rearrangement uses TRBV6-1 and TRBJ2-5; 10 bases align to TRBD2. CDR3 size: 15 residues. Germline V CDR1 and CDR2: MNHNS, SASEGT. V gave up 7 bases and J gave up 2 bases; unmatched junction bases: 7. This CDR3 is CASNGAGGIQETQYF. In nucleotides, the CDR3 is TGTGCCAGCAATGGAGCGGGGGGGATTCAAGAGACCCAGTACTTC.

V gene TRBV4-1 combines with J gene TRBJ2-2; TRBD1 agrees at 9 bases. J gave up 4 bases and V 3 bases, and 6 bases lay outside the gene matches. From germline, CDR1 is MGHRA and CDR2 YSYEKL. CDR3 length: 16 amino acids. The CDR3 is CASSHGTGLLTGELFF. The CDR3, as DNA: TGCGCCAGCAGCCACGGGACAGGGCTTCTCACCGGGGAGCTGTTTTTT.

The sample holds one count of this clone. The V and J genes are TRBV2 and TRBJ2-7; unclear D gene. CDR1 and CDR2 (germline): SNHLY, FYNNEI. This CDR3 is built from 12 residues. The ends were cut back, 4 bases at V and 4 bases at J, with 8 bases in the middle. This chain's CDR3 is CASSVRVYEQYF. CDR3 DNA sequence: TGTGCCAGCAGTGTCCGTGTATACGAGCAGTACTTC.

This chain links TRBV7-6 with TRBJ2-5; 8 positions agree with TRBD2. With V trimmed by 0 bases and J by 2 bases, 8 bases remained unmatched. CDR3 size: 17 residues. CDR1 is SGHVS, CDR2 FNYEAQ, per germline. The CDR3 reads CASSLALAGGPQETQYF. CDR3 bases: TGTGCCAGCAGCTTAGCGCTTGCGGGGGGCCCTCAAGAGACCCAGTACTTC.

This rearrangement joins TRBV30 to TRBJ2-3; 14 bases map to TRBD2. The V segment lost 1 base and the J segment 4 bases; nucleotides outside the gene matches: 10. Germline assignment: CDR1 GTSNPN and CDR2 SVGIG (reference sequence). The CDR3 contains 18 residues. CDR3 amino acids: CAWSGDQTSGGDADTQYF. The CDR3 coding sequence is TGTGCCTGGAGTGGGGATCAGACTAGCGGGGGGGATGCAGATACGCAGTATTTT.

V usage is TRBV7-9 and J usage is TRBJ1-1; the D is unclear. Germline V gene sequence: CDR1 SEHNR, CDR2 FQNEAQ (reference sequence). Trimming cost V 6 bases and J 1 base, with 12 bases left between them. The CDR3 totals 14 residues. The CDR3 is CASSFAEENTEAFF. The CDR3 DNA sequence: TGTGCCAGCAGTTTTGCGGAAGAGAACACTGAAGCTTTCTTT.

V gene TRBV13 combines with J gene TRBJ2-7; TRBD2 might be the D (6 bases). The J call could be wrong; TRBJ2-5 is a better fit for the DNA end. This CDR3 has 14 amino acids. Germline V gene sequence: CDR1 PRHDT, CDR2 FYEKMQ (reference sequence). CDR3 amino acids: CASSWRGPSETQYF. CDR3 in DNA: TGTGCCAGCAGTTGGCGGGGTCCGTCGGAGACCCAGTACTTC.

The V call is TRBV7-8, the J call TRBJ1-6; perhaps TRBD1 as D (5 bases). Germline V gives CDR1 SGHVS, CDR2 FQNEAQ. V lost 1 base, J lost 6 bases, and 13 bases lay in between. The CDR3 extends over 16 amino acids. CDR3 bases: TGTGCCAGCAGCTTAGAATCCCAGGGTACTAATTCACCCCTCCACTTT. This encodes CASSLESQGTNSPLHF.

The gene calls are TRBV4-1 and TRBJ2-4; 15 bases fit TRBD2. CDR1 is MGHRA and CDR2 is YSYEKL in the germline V gene. This CDR3 is 17 amino acids long. J lost 4 bases, V lost 6 bases, and 7 bases had no gene match. The CDR3 protein is CASRNPGLAGGKNIQYF. The CDR3 nucleotides read TGCGCCAGCAGAAACCCGGGACTAGCGGGGGGAAAAAACATTCAGTACTTC.